The T cell receptor beta chain described here comes from a study of kidney transplant recipient with SARS-CoV-2 infection. Trimming pared 5 bases from V and 4 bases from J, leaving 23 bases between. The CDR3 is 17 amino acids. This clonotype was observed a handful of times. Using its own MiXCR run on the reads, TCRdb lists one record per CDR3 protein. The table shows under 250,000 distinct CDR3 sequences, with more than 25% occurring only once. The origin of this receptor is a male patient in his thirties who had COVID-19 and was a kidney transplant recipient. Some T cells may arise from the graft donor. The rearrangement links TRBV7-1 to TRBJ1-2; no firm D call. TRBV7-1 is annotated as an ORF whose role is uncertain. This specimen consisted of a blood sample, obtained at baseline and on day 111 from a kidney transplant recipient. CDR3 coding DNA: TGTGCCAGCAGCGCGTCGATTCACGAGGGAAAGACCTATGGCTACACCTTC. Translated, it gives CASSASIHEGKTYGYTF.